These 11 T cell receptor beta chains came from one sample sequenced in a study of blood T cell repertoires in COVID-19. Generated by immunoSEQ multiplex PCR, the TCRdb table keeps only in-frame clones and is missing some. Here the sample spans roughly 200,000 clones, 84% being singletons. The sequenced sample consisted of PBMCs or T cells enriched from blood (not recorded which). The receptors come from a woman aged 30 to 39 who had been exposed to COVID-19.

This chain joins TRBV11-3 and TRBJ2-1, with D maybe TRBD2 (7 bases). This CDR3 has 15 amino acids. Trimming cost V 4 bases and J 1 base, with 11 bases left between them. Germline CDR1 and CDR2: SGHNT and YENEEA. The CDR3 DNA sequence: TGTGCCAGCAGCTCTAGGGGGGGTTCCTACAATGAGCAGTTCTTC. Its protein is CASSSRGGSYNEQFF.

The rearrangement uses TRBV3-1 (or the pseudogene TRBV3-2) and TRBJ1-4; 10 bases map to TRBD1. The junction had 4 bases not matched to a gene; V was cut back by 5 bases and J by 7 bases. The CDR3 length is 14 residues. In germline, CDR1 is LGHDT, CDR2 YNNKEL (reference sequence). This CDR3 reads CASSFRDRGEKLFF. In nucleotides, the CDR3 is TGTGCCAGCAGCTTCCGGGACAGGGGTGAAAAACTGTTTTTT.

V is TRBV21-1 and J is TRBJ1-2; TRBD1 is the table's D call and was not checked against the DNA. TRBV21-1 is a pseudogene. The CDR3 runs to 14 residues. CDR3 sequence: CASSNGRGGGGYTF. CDR3 sequence (DNA): TGTGCCAGCAGCAATGGCAGGGGTGGTGGCGGCTACACCTTC.

The rearrangement uses TRBV5-1 and TRBJ2-1; D not certain. CDR1 and CDR2 (germline): SGHRS, YFSETQ. The CDR3 is 13 amino acids. V shed 4 bases and J shed 8 bases, with 13 bases lying between them. CDR3 nucleotides: TGCGCCAGCAGCCCCACTATTTTCGATGAGCAGTTCTTC. Residues: CASSPTIFDEQFF.

The chain couples TRBV7-8 to TRBJ1-5; TRBD1 aligns across 7 bases. This CDR3 spans 16 amino acids. J was trimmed by 4 bases and V by 7 bases; bases with no gene match: 13. Per germline, CDR1 SGHVS and CDR2 FQNEAQ. The CDR3 region is CASTHLGGQGNQPQHF. In DNA form, the CDR3 reads TGTGCCAGCACCCACTTAGGGGGCCAGGGAAATCAGCCCCAGCATTTT. The full variable domain, completed using reference TRBV7-8 and TRBJ1-5, is GAGVSQSPRYKVAKRGQDVALRCDPISGHVSLFWYQQALGQGPEFLTYFQNEAQLDKSGLPSDRFFAERPEGSVSTLKIQRTQQEDSAVYLCASTHLGGQGNQPQHFGDGTRLSIL.

The V call is TRBV4-1, the J call TRBJ1-4; D uncertain. The CDR3 spans 17 residues. V shed 0 bases and J shed 3 bases, with 14 bases lying between them. Germline values: CDR1 MGHRA, CDR2 YSYEKL. The CDR3 is CASSQDPARVPNEKLFF. The CDR3, as DNA: TGCGCCAGCAGCCAAGATCCTGCCCGGGTCCCTAATGAAAAACTGTTTTTT.

This rearrangement joins TRBV4-1 to TRBJ1-1; perhaps TRBD1 as D (6 bases). The germline gives CDR1 MGHRA, CDR2 YSYEKL. V lost 0 bases and J lost 0, with 8 bases in between. The CDR3 is 15 amino acids. This CDR3 reads CASSQDGTLNTEAFF. The CDR3, as DNA: TGCGCCAGCAGCCAAGATGGGACACTGAACACTGAAGCTTTCTTT.

This clone has just one count. The J gene is TRBJ1-4, the V gene TRBV7-9; the match to TRBD1 covers 9 bases. Germline values: CDR1 SEHNR, CDR2 FQNEAQ (reference sequence). The CDR3 contains 14 residues. V was pared by 3 bases and J by 4 bases, with 0 bases of the junction left unmatched. CDR3 in DNA: TGTGCCAGCAGCTTGGGACAGGGTAATGAAAAACTGTTTTTT. The encoded protein is CASSLGQGNEKLFF.

The chain combines TRBV5-1 with TRBJ1-2; D is uncertain. The CDR3 is 13 residues long. Germline assignment: CDR1 SGHRS and CDR2 YFSETQ. Trimming removed 1 base from V and 3 bases from J, with 7 bases in between. The CDR3 DNA follows: TGCGCCAGCAGCTTGAGGGAGGACTATGGCTACACCTTC. Protein sequence: CASSLREDYGYTF. Based on the CDR3 plus reference TRBV5-1 and TRBJ1-2, the full variable domain is KAGVTQTPRYLIKTRGQQVTLSCSPISGHRSVSWYQQTPGQGLQFLFEYFSETQRNKGNFPGRFSGRQFSNSRSEMNVSTLELGDSALYLCASSLREDYGYTFGSGTRLTVV.

The chain is built from TRBV5-4 and TRBJ2-5; 14 nucleotides align to TRBD2. J lost 7 bases, V lost 0 bases, and 5 bases had no gene match. This CDR3 comprises 16 residues. Germline-derived CDR1 and CDR2 are SGHNT and YYREEE (reference sequence). DNA of the CDR3: TGTGCCAGCAGCTTGGGGACTAGCGGGGGGTGGGCGACCCAGTACTTC. Its translation is CASSLGTSGGWATQYF. The variable domain in full, completed from reference TRBV5-4 and TRBJ2-5, reads ETGVTQSPTHLIKTRGQQVTLRCSSQSGHNTVSWYQQALGQGPQFIFQYYREEENGRGNFPPRFSGLQFPNYSSELNVNALELDDSALYLCASSLGTSGGWATQYFGPGTRLLVL.

J is TRBJ1-1 and V is TRBV5-1, with D perhaps TRBD1 (5 bases). This CDR3 is 18 amino acids long. CDR1 and CDR2 from the germline V gene are SGHRS and YFSETQ. Trimming stripped 4 bases from V and 4 bases from J, with 26 bases between. The CDR3 loop is CASSLQPLSGRSSTEAFF. The CDR3 coding sequence is TGCGCCAGCAGCCTCCAGCCCCTTTCAGGGCGCAGCAGCACTGAAGCTTTCTTT.